These 28 T cell receptor beta chains were sequenced from one sample in a study of blood T cell repertoires in COVID-19. The assay was immunoSEQ multiplex PCR, and TCRdb's table has in-frame clones only and misses some. The sample contains some 240,000 clones, roughly 84% of which appear only once. Sequences were obtained from peripheral blood. These receptors were taken from a woman aged 40-49 years who had recovered from COVID-19.

The J gene is TRBJ1-2, the V gene TRBV19; 9 bases are a match to TRBD1. CDR1 is LNHDA and CDR2 is SQIVND in the germline V gene (reference sequence). The trim removed 7 bases at V and 0 bases at J, leaving 6 bases unmatched. The CDR3 extends over 15 amino acids. The chain's CDR3 is CASTTGGSSNYGYTF. DNA of the CDR3: TGTGCCAGTACTACAGGGGGCTCCTCTAACTATGGCTACACCTTC.

In this sample, this clone turned up a few times. The V gene is TRBV20-1, the J gene TRBJ1-5; D is undetermined. The length of the CDR3 is 13 residues. V was clipped by 3 bases and J by 4 bases, with 10 bases between them. Germline CDR1 DFQATT, CDR2 SNEGSKA (reference sequence). Written as DNA, the CDR3 is TGCAGTGCTAGTCCGGGAGCGAATCAGCCCCAGCATTTT. Residues: CSASPGANQPQHF.

V and J are TRBV5-1 and TRBJ2-3; maybe TRBD2 (5 bases). CDR1 and CDR2 from the germline V gene are SGHRS and YFSETQ. Trimming left V 0 bases short and J 4 bases short, with 15 bases between. This CDR3 has 16 amino acids. CDR3 DNA: TGCGCCAGCAGCTTGGCCGGGCGGGTTGTTCCAGATACGCAGTATTTT. Translating gives CASSLAGRVVPDTQYF.

This chain connects TRBV6-6 to TRBJ1-2; D might be TRBD1 (5 bases). Trimming left V 5 bases short and J 5 bases short, with 12 bases between. The CDR3 contains 13 residues. Germline lookup yields CDR1 MNHNY and CDR2 SVGAGI (reference sequence). The CDR3 nucleotides read TGTGCCAGCAGTGCGACAGACCCATATGGCTACACCTTC. Its translation is CASSATDPYGYTF.

The chain recombines TRBV15 with TRBJ2-6; tentative D call: TRBD1 (5 bases). CDR1 is LNHNV, CDR2 YYDKDF, per germline (reference sequence). The CDR3 runs 18 residues. V lost 3 bases to trimming and J lost 3 bases, with 18 bases between them. CDR3 sequence (DNA): TGTGCCACCAGCAGGGATAGACAACAGGTGCTTGGGGCCAACGTCCTGACTTTC. Protein: CATSRDRQQVLGANVLTF.

The chain joins TRBV14 to TRBJ1-2, with TRBD1 matching 8 bases. J gave up 5 bases and V 8 bases, and 7 bases lay outside the gene matches. The CDR3 spans 13 residues. Per the germline V gene, CDR1 is SGHDN and CDR2 is FVKESK. CDR3 amino acids: CASAGGGGYGYTF. CDR3 coding DNA: TGTGCCAGCGCAGGGGGCGGGGGATATGGCTACACCTTC.

This sequence joins TRBV5-1 and TRBJ1-4, with a weak D call TRBD1 (6 bases). V was cut by 6 bases and J by 5 bases, with 14 bases left in between. The CDR3 is 14 amino acids. Germline lookup yields CDR1 SGHRS and CDR2 YFSETQ. The CDR3 spells CASKVRGGNEKLFF. CDR3 nucleotides: TGCGCCAGCAAGGTTAGAGGGGGAAATGAAAAACTGTTTTTT.

This clone was picked up one time. The chain is built from TRBV18 and TRBJ1-3; D is unresolved. CDR1 KGHSH and CDR2 LQKENI come from the germline V gene. With 0 bases removed from V and 4 bases from J, the gap between germline ends came to 10 bases. The CDR3 extends over 15 amino acids. CDR3 amino acids: CASSPPEGSGNTIYF. CDR3 DNA: TGTGCCAGCTCACCACCGGAGGGTTCGGGAAACACCATATATTTT.

This chain uses TRBV19 with TRBJ2-7, with 8 bases lining up with TRBD1. The CDR3 length is 14 residues. The V gene's germline CDR1 is LNHDA and CDR2 SQIVND (reference sequence). The junction had 6 bases not matched to a gene; V was cut back by 5 bases and J by 3 bases. The CDR3 nucleotides are TGTGCCAGTAGTCCTGGACAGGGTGTCTACGAGCAGTACTTC. The encoded protein is CASSPGQGVYEQYF.

The genes are TRBV6-1 and TRBJ1-3; 8 bases align to TRBD1. This CDR3 is built from 17 residues. Germline CDR1 and CDR2: MNHNS and SASEGT. Trimming removed 2 bases from V and 0 bases from J; junction bases left unmatched: 6. The CDR3 nucleotides are TGTGCCAGCAGTGAACCGGGACAGGCTATCTCTGGAAACACCATATATTTT. Its translation: CASSEPGQAISGNTIYF.

This clone has more than one count but fewer than ten. The V gene is TRBV19, the J gene TRBJ2-7, with 7 bases aligning to TRBD1. Trimming took 5 bases from V and 1 from J; bases not matched to a gene: 8. Germline V gene lookup returns CDR1 LNHDA and CDR2 SQIVND (reference sequence). The CDR3 length is 15 residues. Here the CDR3 DNA reads TGTGCCAGTAGTGTGACAGGGATGGAGTCCTACGAGCAGTACTTC. Amino acid sequence: CASSVTGMESYEQYF.

V is TRBV11-2 and J is TRBJ2-7; a weak D match, TRBD2 (5 bases). This CDR3 has 15 amino acids. Looked up from germline, CDR1 is SGHAT and CDR2 is FQNNGV. V lost 6 bases and J lost 0, with 15 bases in between. The CDR3, as DNA: TGTGCCAGCAGATTCGCGGGCGTAAGCTCCTACGAGCAGTACTTC. It translates to CASRFAGVSSYEQYF.

The DNA for the CDR3 is TGTGCCACCAGTCCAGGACAGGGAGGCGGCTACACCTTC. Its protein product is CATSPGQGGGYTF. The rearrangement joins TRBV24-1 to TRBJ1-2; 8 bases match TRBD1. The CDR3 has 13 residues. Germline-derived CDR1 and CDR2 are KGHDR and SFDVKD. J lost 8 bases, V lost 6 bases, and 7 bases had no gene match.

This clone has more than one count but fewer than ten. This chain joins TRBV6-5 and TRBJ1-5; D remains unclear. V dropped 6 bases and J dropped 2 bases, with 14 bases sitting between them. Germline lookup yields CDR1 MNHEY and CDR2 SVGAGI. CDR3 length equals 15 residues. CDR3 residues: CASRVEGGGNQPQHF. The CDR3, as DNA: TGTGCCAGCAGGGTCGAAGGCGGCGGCAATCAGCCCCAGCATTTT.

This sequence joins TRBV20-1 and TRBJ2-1; no clear D gene. This CDR3 comprises 10 residues. The V gene lost 6 bases and the J gene lost 4 bases, with 4 bases spanning the gap. In germline, CDR1 is DFQATT, CDR2 SNEGSKA (reference sequence). In DNA form, the CDR3 reads TGCAGTGCCGCGTACAATGAGCAGTTCTTC. Protein product: CSAAYNEQFF.

This clone has only a few counts. The chain combines TRBV14 with TRBJ1-2; D perhaps matches TRBD1 (6 bases). V gave up 2 bases and J gave up 4 bases, with 11 bases separating them. The CDR3 extends over 14 amino acids. Germline V gene sequence: CDR1 SGHDN, CDR2 FVKESK. The CDR3 DNA reads as TGTGCCAGCAGCCAACAGACAGGATCCTATGGCTACACCTTC. Protein sequence: CASSQQTGSYGYTF.

The chain has TRBV10-1 and TRBJ2-6; 7 positions agree with TRBD1. The CDR3 is 13 residues long. Germline lookup yields CDR1 WNHNN and CDR2 SYGVQD (reference sequence). V lost 5 bases, J lost 16 bases, and 11 bases stayed unmatched. CDR3 loop: CASSTFRQGELTF. In nucleotides, the CDR3 is TGCGCCAGCAGTACCTTCCGACAGGGCGAGCTGACTTTC.

The chain uses TRBV2 and TRBJ1-2; D gene ambiguous. Looked up from germline, CDR1 is SNHLY and CDR2 is FYNNEI. The CDR3 extends over 14 amino acids. The V end lost 1 base, the J end lost 4 bases, and 10 bases lay between the germline ends. Written as DNA, the CDR3 is TGTGCCAGCAGTGAAGAGGCAGGCAGCTATGGCTACACCTTC. The encoded protein is CASSEEAGSYGYTF.

The CDR3 region is CASMMDSGVLNSPLHF. Here the CDR3 DNA reads TGTGCCAGTATGATGGATTCGGGGGTTTTGAATTCACCCCTCCACTTT. The V call is TRBV19, the J call TRBJ1-6, with a tentative D call TRBD1 (5 bases). The CDR3 is made up of 16 amino acids. Germline V lookup: CDR1 LNHDA, CDR2 SQIVND (reference sequence). V was trimmed by 7 bases and J by 7 bases, leaving 20 bases between them.

This clone came up once. The chain uses TRBV19 and TRBJ1-5; 9 bases line up with TRBD1. The CDR3 sequence is 17 residues long. The germline gives CDR1 LNHDA, CDR2 SQIVND (reference sequence). V was pared by 5 bases and J by 4 bases, with 12 bases of the junction left unmatched. The CDR3 coding sequence is TGTGCCAGTAGTTTTGGGACAGGGATTTCCCTAAATCAGCCCCAGCATTTT. Its translation is CASSFGTGISLNQPQHF.

CDR3 bases: TGCGCCAGCAGCCAAGATTGGAGGCAGGGGGAGACCCAGTACTTC. Protein: CASSQDWRQGETQYF. The chain employs TRBV4-1 and TRBJ2-5; weak D call: TRBD1 (6 bases). Per the germline V gene, CDR1 is MGHRA and CDR2 is YSYEKL. V lost 0 bases, J lost 5 bases, and 13 bases lay in between. CDR3 length: 15 residues.

V is TRBV18 and J is TRBJ2-1; 11 bases fit TRBD1. V shed 6 bases and J 6 bases; nucleotides not matched to a gene: 7. Germline V gene lookup returns CDR1 KGHSH and CDR2 LQKENI. The CDR3 is 15 residues long. In DNA form, the CDR3 reads TGTGCCAGCTCGCTTGGACAGGGGGCCTTCAATGAGCAGTTCTTC. It encodes CASSLGQGAFNEQFF.

The CDR3: CASSYLQANTIYF. In DNA form, the CDR3 reads TGTGCCAGCAGCTACCTCCAGGCAAACACCATATATTTT. This chain uses TRBV7-9 with TRBJ1-3; no clear D. CDR1 and CDR2 (germline): SEHNR, FQNEAQ (reference sequence). This CDR3 has 13 residues. Trimming removed 4 bases from V and 6 bases from J, with 10 bases in between.

In its sample, this clone was seen once. The chain combines TRBV30 with TRBJ2-3; TRBD1 is a possible D gene (5 bases). Per the germline V gene, CDR1 is GTSNPN and CDR2 is SVGIG (reference sequence). CDR3 length: 14 amino acids. V dropped 4 bases and J dropped 5 bases, with 16 bases sitting between them. The CDR3 DNA reads as TGTGCCTGGAATGGGGCCCCGCCGGAAGATACGCAGTATTTT. Translated: CAWNGAPPEDTQYF.

The rearrangement joins TRBV3-1 (or the pseudogene TRBV3-2) to TRBJ2-7; 11 nucleotides agree with TRBD1. Germline CDR1 reads LGHDT; CDR2 reads YNNKEL (reference sequence). J gave up 1 base and V 6 bases, and 2 bases lay outside the gene matches. The CDR3 covers 14 residues. The CDR3, as DNA: TGTGCCAGCAGTGGGACAGGGGGATCCTACGAGCAGTACTTC. Encoded protein: CASSGTGGSYEQYF.

The V call is TRBV19, the J call TRBJ1-1; D not certain. This CDR3 contains 11 residues. The germline CDR1 and CDR2 sequences are LNHDA and SQIVND (reference sequence). The ends were cut back, 11 bases at V and 0 bases at J, with 7 bases in the middle. As DNA, the CDR3 is TGTGCCGGGCGACTGAACACTGAAGCTTTCTTT. Amino acids: CAGRLNTEAFF.

CDR3 loop: CASSFKQGNTEAFF. Here the CDR3 DNA reads TGTGCCAGCAGTTTTAAACAGGGGAACACTGAAGCTTTCTTT. V is TRBV28 and J is TRBJ1-1, with D possibly being TRBD1 (6 bases). Trimming took off 3 bases at V and 1 base at J, with 9 bases between the two ends. Germline V gene data show CDR1 as MDHEN and CDR2 as SYDVKM. The CDR3 sequence is 14 residues long.

The genes are TRBV19 and TRBJ1-2; D not resolved. Germline lookup yields CDR1 LNHDA and CDR2 SQIVND (reference sequence). CDR3 length: 14 residues. The V end was cut by 7 bases, the J end by 8 bases, with 20 bases between. The CDR3 sequence is CASTEDFYTRGYTF. The DNA for the CDR3 is TGTGCCAGTACCGAGGACTTCTACACCCGGGGCTACACCTTC. Looking up the rest from reference TRBV19 and TRBJ1-2 gives the full variable domain: DGGITQSPKYLFRKEGQNVTLSCEQNLNHDAMYWYRQDPGQGLRLIYYSQIVNDFQKGDIAEGYSVSREKKESFPLTVTSAQKNPTAFYLCASTEDFYTRGYTFGSGTRLTVV.